This T cell receptor (beta chain) was captured in a study of T cell repertoires in cytomegalovirus infection (dated by TCRdb to about 2019). At the level of the whole study: Donor HLA type was relevant to the analysis, as public TCR beta signatures indicated carriage of CMV infection together with the matching HLA type. Study-wide conclusions, independent of this receptor: The ex vivo response was dominated by HLA-C-restricted CMV-specific TCR beta clonotypes, which also provided the single most frequent clonotype in two of eight donors. Cumulative frequency of public TCR beta family members discriminated carriers of CMV infection plus the relevant HLA type in this cohort and an independent roughly 340-donor cohort.

The V and J ends are trimmed by 5 bases and 0 bases, leaving 11 bases between them. The CDR3 runs 15 residues from the cysteine to the phenylalanine. The DNA shown is the 45-base CDR3, in frame from base 1. The germline V gene yields MDHEN for CDR1 and SYDVKM for CDR2. The listed sequencing device is Illumina HiSeq 1500. In TCRdb, the public reads were trimmed at Q25 with fastp and aligned with MiXCR, with productive beta chains retained. Rows matching on CDR3 protein sequence are summarized as one entry with the most common DNA and genes. The sample has roughly 760,000 distinct CDR3 sequences on record, 35% to 45% of them singletons. The top ten clones comprise under 3.5% of the sample. This clonotype turned up a few times. Its antigen is still unknown. It has no much larger one-base neighbor in the sample; base qualities were not kept.

The chain is made from TRBV28 and TRBJ2-4; D gene: possibly TRBD2, on 6 matching bases. The sequenced sample was PBMCs. This sequence was found in a human donor in good health (CMV status not recorded). Some clones in this sample may be carry-over from other donors' samples. The CDR3 reads CASSTRRGAKNIQYF. Read as DNA, the sequence is TGTGCCAGCAGTACCCGGCGGGGAGCCAAAAACATTCAGTACTTC.